This TCR beta chain was recovered during a study of blood T cell repertoires in COVID-19. Only in-frame clones appear in the TCRdb table, and some are missing; sequencing was by immunoSEQ multiplex PCR. The sample has 250,000 to 300,000 clones; about nine tenths are singletons. The CDR3 sequence is 13 residues long. From germline, CDR1 is SGHTA and CDR2 FQGTGA. With V trimmed by 6 bases and J by 4 bases, 3 bases remained unmatched. The chain joins TRBV7-3 to TRBJ1-1, with 9 bases matching TRBD1. This clonotype originated in a woman aged 25 to 39 with COVID-19, enrolled during active disease. The sample taken for sequencing was peripheral blood. Here the CDR3 reads CASSPTGGTEAFF. The CDR3 nucleotides are TGTGCCAGCAGTCCGACAGGGGGCACTGAAGCTTTCTTT.